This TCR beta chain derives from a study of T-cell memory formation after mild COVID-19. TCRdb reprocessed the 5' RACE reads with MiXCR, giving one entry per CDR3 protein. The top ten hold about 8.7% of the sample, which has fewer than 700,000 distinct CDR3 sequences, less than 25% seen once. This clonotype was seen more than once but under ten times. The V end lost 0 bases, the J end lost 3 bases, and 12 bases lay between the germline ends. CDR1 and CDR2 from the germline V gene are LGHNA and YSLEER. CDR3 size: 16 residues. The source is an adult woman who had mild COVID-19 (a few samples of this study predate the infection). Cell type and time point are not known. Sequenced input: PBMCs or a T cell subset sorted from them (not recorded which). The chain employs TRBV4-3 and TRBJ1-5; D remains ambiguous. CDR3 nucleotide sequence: TGCGCCAGCAGCCAAGATCCCGGCGATTACAATCAGCCCCAGCATTTT. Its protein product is CASSQDPGDYNQPQHF.